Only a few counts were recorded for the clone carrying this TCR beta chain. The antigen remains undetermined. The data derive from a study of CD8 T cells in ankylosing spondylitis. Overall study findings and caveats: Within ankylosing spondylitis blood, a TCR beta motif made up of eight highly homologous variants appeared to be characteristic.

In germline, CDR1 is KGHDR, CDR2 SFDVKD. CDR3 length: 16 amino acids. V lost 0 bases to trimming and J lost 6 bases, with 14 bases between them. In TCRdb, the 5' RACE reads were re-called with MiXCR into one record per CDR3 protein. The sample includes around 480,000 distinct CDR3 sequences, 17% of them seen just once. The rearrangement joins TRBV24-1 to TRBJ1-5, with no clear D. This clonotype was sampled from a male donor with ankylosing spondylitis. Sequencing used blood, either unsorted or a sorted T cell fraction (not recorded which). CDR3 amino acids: CATSDLRGSYSQPQHF. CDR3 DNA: TGTGCCACCAGTGATTTGCGGGGTTCCTATAGTCAGCCCCAGCATTTT.